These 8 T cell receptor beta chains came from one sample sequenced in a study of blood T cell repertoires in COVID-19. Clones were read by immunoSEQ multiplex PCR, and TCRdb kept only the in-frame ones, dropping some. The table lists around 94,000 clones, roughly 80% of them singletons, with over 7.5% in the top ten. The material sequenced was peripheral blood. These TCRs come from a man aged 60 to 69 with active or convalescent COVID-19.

The CDR3 DNA sequence: TGTGCCAGCAGCCCCACTAGCAGAACCTACGAGCAGTACTTC. It translates to CASSPTSRTYEQYF. The gene calls are TRBV7-2 and TRBJ2-7; tentative D call: TRBD2 (6 bases). Trimming pared 5 bases from V and 2 bases from J, leaving 13 bases between. The CDR3 length is 14 residues. Germline values: CDR1 SGHTA, CDR2 FQGNSA.

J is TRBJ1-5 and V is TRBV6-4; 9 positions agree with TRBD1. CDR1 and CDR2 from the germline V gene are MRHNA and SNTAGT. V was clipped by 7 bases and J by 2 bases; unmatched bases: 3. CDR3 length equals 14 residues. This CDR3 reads CASTGQGRNQPQHF. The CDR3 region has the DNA TGTGCCAGCACCGGACAGGGGCGCAATCAGCCCCAGCATTTT.

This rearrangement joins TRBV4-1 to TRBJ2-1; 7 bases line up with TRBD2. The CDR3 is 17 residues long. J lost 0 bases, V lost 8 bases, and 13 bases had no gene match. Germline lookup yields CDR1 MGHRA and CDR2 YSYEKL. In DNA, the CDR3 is TGCGCCAGCCGAGAAAGCTTACTAGCGTTCTCCTACAATGAGCAGTTCTTC. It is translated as CASRESLLAFSYNEQFF.

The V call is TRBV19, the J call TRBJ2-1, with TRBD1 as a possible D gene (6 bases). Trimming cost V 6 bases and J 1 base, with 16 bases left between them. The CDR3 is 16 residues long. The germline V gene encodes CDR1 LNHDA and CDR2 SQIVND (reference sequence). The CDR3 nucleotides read TGTGCCAGTAGAAGGAAATCCAGGGGTTCCTACAATGAGCAGTTCTTC. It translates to CASRRKSRGSYNEQFF.

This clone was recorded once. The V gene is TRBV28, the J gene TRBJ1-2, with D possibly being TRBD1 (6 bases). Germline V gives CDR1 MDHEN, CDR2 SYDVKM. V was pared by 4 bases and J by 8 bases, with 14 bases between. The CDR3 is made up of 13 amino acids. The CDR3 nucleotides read TGTGCCAGCAGTTATACCTCTACAGGGGGCTACACCTTC. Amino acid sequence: CASSYTSTGGYTF.

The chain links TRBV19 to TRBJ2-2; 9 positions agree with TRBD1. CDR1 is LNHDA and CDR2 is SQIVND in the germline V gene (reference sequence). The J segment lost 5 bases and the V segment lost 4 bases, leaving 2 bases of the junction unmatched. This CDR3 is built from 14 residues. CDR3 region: CASSKQGATGELFF. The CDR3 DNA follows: TGTGCCAGTAGTAAACAGGGGGCGACCGGGGAGCTGTTTTTT.

CDR3 bases: TGTGCCAGCAGGCATTGGGACAGGGGGTGGCTTAATGGCTACACCTTC. Translating it yields CASRHWDRGWLNGYTF. V and J are TRBV21-1 and TRBJ1-2; the D call TRBD1 from the table was never checked on the DNA. TRBV21-1 corresponds to a pseudogene. The CDR3 runs to 16 residues.

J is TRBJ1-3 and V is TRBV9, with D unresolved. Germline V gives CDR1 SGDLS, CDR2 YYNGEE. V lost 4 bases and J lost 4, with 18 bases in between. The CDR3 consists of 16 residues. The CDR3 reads CASSSSVRDGGNTIYF. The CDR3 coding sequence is TGTGCCAGCAGCTCCTCTGTCCGTGACGGGGGAAACACCATATATTTT. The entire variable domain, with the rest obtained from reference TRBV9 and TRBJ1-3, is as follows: DSGVTQTPKHLITATGQRVTLRCSPRSGDLSVYWYQQSLDQGLQFLIQYYNGEERAKGNILERFSAQQFPDLHSELNLSSLELGDSALYFCASSSSVRDGGNTIYFGEGSWLTVV.